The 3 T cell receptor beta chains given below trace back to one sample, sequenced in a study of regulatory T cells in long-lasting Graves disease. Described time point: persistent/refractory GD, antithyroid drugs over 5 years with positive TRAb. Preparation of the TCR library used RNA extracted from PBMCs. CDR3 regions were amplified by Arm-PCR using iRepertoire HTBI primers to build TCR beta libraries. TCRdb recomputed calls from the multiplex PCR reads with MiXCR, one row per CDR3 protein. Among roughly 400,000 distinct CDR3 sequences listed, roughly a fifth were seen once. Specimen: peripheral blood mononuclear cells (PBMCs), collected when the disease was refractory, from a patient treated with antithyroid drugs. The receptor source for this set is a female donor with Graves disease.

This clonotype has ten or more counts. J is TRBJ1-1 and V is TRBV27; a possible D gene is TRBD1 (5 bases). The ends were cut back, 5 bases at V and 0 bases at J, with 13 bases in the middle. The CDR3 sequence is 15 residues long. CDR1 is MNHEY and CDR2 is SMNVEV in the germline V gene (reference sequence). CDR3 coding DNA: TGTGCCAGCAGTCCTAGGGGACTCGTGAACACTGAAGCTTTCTTT. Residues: CASSPRGLVNTEAFF.

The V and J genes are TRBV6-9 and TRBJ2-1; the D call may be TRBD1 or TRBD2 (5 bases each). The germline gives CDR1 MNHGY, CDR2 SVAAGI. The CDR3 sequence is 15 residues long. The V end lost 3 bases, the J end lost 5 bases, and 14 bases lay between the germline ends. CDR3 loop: CASSYSGTRNNEQFF. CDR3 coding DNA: TGTGCCAGCAGTTACTCCGGGACGCGGAACAATGAGCAGTTCTTC.

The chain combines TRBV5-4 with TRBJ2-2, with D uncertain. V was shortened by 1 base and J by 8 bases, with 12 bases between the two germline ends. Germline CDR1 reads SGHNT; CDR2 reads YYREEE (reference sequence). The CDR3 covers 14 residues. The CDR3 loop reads CASSLTMDDGELFF. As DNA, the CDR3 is TGTGCCAGCAGCTTGACCATGGACGATGGGGAGCTGTTTTTT.